This section outlines one T cell receptor beta chain sequence together with its context. Time point noted: newly diagnosed GD, antithyroid drugs for less than 3 months. PBMC-derived RNA was used for the TCR library. Guidelines of the American Thyroid Association were used to diagnose Graves' disease. It was an endocrinology department in Xi'an, China, that provided the patients. CDR1 and CDR2 from the germline V gene are SNHLY and FYNNEI. The CDR3 runs 12 residues. Building of the TCR beta libraries involved iRepertoire HTBI primers and Arm-PCR of CDR3 regions. In the source study's methods: Under 75 TRBV and about 14 TRBJ segments were identified across samples. TCRdb re-derived calls from the multiplex PCR reads in MiXCR, one entry per CDR3 protein. The V and J calls reflect TCRdb's pipeline rather than the authors' work. The sample shows about 420,000 distinct CDR3 sequences, 16% of them seen only once.

This sample is part of a study of regulatory T cells in long-lasting Graves disease. This same sample was also part of a study on T cells in Graves' hyperthyroidism and ophthalmopathy.

The TCR comes from a young woman with Graves disease. This rearrangement joins TRBV2 to TRBJ2-1; TRBD1 matches at 8 bases. The J call could be wrong; TRBJ2-7 is a better fit for the DNA end. The sequences come from peripheral blood mononuclear cells (PBMCs), collected at new diagnosis, from a patient treated with antithyroid drugs. Here the CDR3 reads CASSAGGNEQYF. CDR3 sequence (DNA): TGTGCCAGCAGTGCAGGGGGCAATGAGCAGTACTTC.